This T cell receptor (beta chain) derives from a study of regulatory T cells in long-lasting Graves disease. Libraries of TCR beta came from iRepertoire HTBI primers plus Arm-PCR of CDR3 regions. TCRdb ran MiXCR on the multiplex PCR reads and lists one entry per CDR3 protein. The data show around 250,000 distinct CDR3 sequences, 20% to 25% seen once. As to time point: newly diagnosed GD, antithyroid drugs for less than 3 months. PBMC-derived RNA was used for the TCR library. The CDR3 spans 15 residues. Trimming pared 0 bases from V and 5 bases from J, leaving 16 bases between. Germline loops: CDR1 DFQATT, CDR2 SNEGSKA (reference sequence). This clonotype was recorded at least ten times.

V is TRBV20-1 and J is TRBJ2-5; D is ambiguous. This receptor was taken from a female donor with Graves disease. Sequenced material: peripheral blood mononuclear cells (PBMCs), taken at new diagnosis, from a patient treated with antithyroid drugs. The CDR3 reads CSARDTDGFGETQYF. CDR3 sequence (DNA): TGCAGTGCTAGAGATACCGACGGTTTTGGGGAGACCCAGTACTTC.